A single sample gave rise to the 3 T cell receptor beta chains below, sequenced in a study of lymphopenia after photon versus proton radiotherapy. The method was immunoSEQ multiplex PCR; TCRdb's version includes in-frame clones alone and lacks a portion of them. Here the sample spans about 68,000 clones, roughly 90% being singletons. The sample was peripheral blood, taken from a patient treated with photon-based radiotherapy. The source of these receptors is a woman aged 70-85 years with pancreatic cancer.

The CDR3 spells CASSRTSSYEQYF. In nucleotides, the CDR3 is TGCGCCAGCAGCCGCACGTCCTCCTACGAGCAGTACTTC. The chain uses TRBV5-1 and TRBJ2-7; D is ambiguous. The germline V gene encodes CDR1 SGHRS and CDR2 YFSETQ. With 4 bases removed from V and 0 bases from J, the gap between germline ends came to 8 bases. This CDR3 has 13 amino acids.

The V gene is TRBV7-9, the J gene TRBJ2-1, with 12 bases identical to TRBD2. This CDR3 spans 19 amino acids. The V gene end was trimmed by 4 bases and the J gene end by 2 bases; junction bases not matched to a gene: 12. In germline, CDR1 is SEHNR, CDR2 FQNEAQ (reference sequence). The CDR3 spells CASSYPTSGRGGTYNEQFF. The CDR3 region has the DNA TGTGCCAGCAGCTATCCGACTAGCGGGAGAGGTGGTACCTACAATGAGCAGTTCTTC. The full variable domain, rest sourced from reference TRBV7-9 and TRBJ2-1, is DTGVSQNPRHKITKRGQNVTFRCDPISEHNRLYWYRQTLGQGPEFLTYFQNEAQLEKSRLLSDRFSAERPKGSFSTLEIQRTEQGDSAMYLCASSYPTSGRGGTYNEQFFGPGTRLTVL.

This rearrangement joins TRBV5-1 to TRBJ2-3; perhaps TRBD2 as D (5 bases). The CDR3 is 15 residues long. Germline V gene data show CDR1 as SGHRS and CDR2 as YFSETQ. V was clipped by 4 bases and J by 0 bases, with 12 bases between them. The CDR3 nucleotides read TGCGCCAGCAGCCTGATAGCGACTAGCACAGATACGCAGTATTTT. This encodes CASSLIATSTDTQYF.